The 14 T cell receptor beta chains below all came from one sample that was sequenced in a study of blood T cells in healthy people across ages. Using a J-beta primer mix together with a sample-barcoded 5' primer, a second PCR was run for about 6 to 11 cycles. MiXCR, run by TCRdb on the 5' RACE reads, gives a single entry per CDR3 protein. The table has about 680,000 distinct CDR3 sequences, over 45% seen once. The sample taken for sequencing was blood. The source is a woman aged 55-69 years in good health.

The DNA for the CDR3 is TGTGCCAGCAGTCTTGGGGACAGACCCAAAAACATTCAGTACTTC. This encodes CASSLGDRPKNIQYF. The chain carries TRBV12-3 or TRBV12-4 and TRBJ2-4, with TRBD1 matching over 7 bases. There are 15 residues in the CDR3. The trim removed 5 bases at V and 2 bases at J, leaving 6 bases unmatched.

The V gene is TRBV10-3, the J gene TRBJ2-7, with a possible D match to TRBD2 (6 bases). V gave up 8 bases and J gave up 3 bases, with 11 bases separating them. The CDR3 has 12 amino acids. Germline values: CDR1 ENHRY, CDR2 SYGVKD. The CDR3 sequence is CAISGVDYEQYF. The CDR3 DNA sequence: TGTGCCATCTCGGGAGTAGACTACGAGCAGTACTTC.

The CDR3 spells CSVAGPTDTEAFF. CDR3 sequence (DNA): TGCAGCGTTGCAGGCCCGACGGACACTGAAGCTTTCTTT. This chain links TRBV29-1 with TRBJ1-1; D gene ambiguous. Germline V CDR1 and CDR2: SQVTM, ANQGSEA. The CDR3 contains 13 residues. V lost 4 bases and J lost 3, with 12 bases in between.

This chain connects TRBV7-2 to TRBJ1-5; D unresolved. Germline V lookup: CDR1 SGHTA, CDR2 FQGNSA. The CDR3 is made up of 14 amino acids. With 4 bases removed from V and 11 bases from J, the gap between germline ends came to 18 bases. The CDR3 DNA reads TGTGCCAGCAGCTCCTCCTCCATTAAAGAGACCCAGCATTTT. Encoded protein: CASSSSSIKETQHF. The complete variable domain, with remaining parts taken from reference TRBV7-2 and TRBJ1-5, reads GAGVSQSPSNKVTEKGKDVELRCDPISGHTALYWYRQSLGQGLEFLIYFQGNSAPDKSGLPSDRFSAERTGGSVSTLTIQRTQQEDSAVYLCASSSSSIKETQHFGDGTRLSIL.

The genes are TRBV30 and TRBJ2-4; no clear D. There are 11 residues in the CDR3. Germline V gene data show CDR1 as GTSNPN and CDR2 as SVGIG (reference sequence). Between the trimmed V and J ends, which lost 2 bases and 13 bases, there was a span of 12 bases. The CDR3 coding sequence is TGTGCCTGGAGTTGGGAACACGTACAGTACTTC. Its protein product is CAWSWEHVQYF.

The chain recombines TRBV20-1 with TRBJ1-1, with D possibly being TRBD1 (5 bases). CDR3 length: 13 amino acids. Trimming removed 6 bases from V and 5 bases from J, with 16 bases in between. Germline V gives CDR1 DFQATT, CDR2 SNEGSKA (reference sequence). The CDR3 coding sequence is TGCAGTGCCCTCCGCCTCAGGGAGACTGAAGCTTTCTTT. As protein: CSALRLRETEAFF.

The chain uses TRBV28 and TRBJ2-7; TRBD1 aligns across 9 bases. Germline CDR1 is MDHEN and CDR2 is SYDVKM. V shed 7 bases, J shed 7 bases, and the junction held 14 bases outside the gene matches. The CDR3 sequence is 15 residues long. As DNA, the CDR3 is TGTGCCAGCACTAGTGAGGGACAGGGTAGGTGGGAGCAGTACTTC. Translation gives CASTSEGQGRWEQYF.

The sample holds a few counts of this clonotype. The CDR3: CASSLVPSHNEQFF. The CDR3 region has the DNA TGCGCCAGCAGCTTGGTTCCCAGCCACAATGAGCAGTTCTTC. V and J are TRBV5-1 and TRBJ2-1; D ambiguous. V dropped 0 bases and J dropped 5 bases, with 9 bases sitting between them. Germline CDR1 SGHRS, CDR2 YFSETQ. The CDR3 has 14 amino acids.

The chain joins TRBV7-8 to TRBJ2-7; TRBD2 aligns across 12 bases. CDR1 SGHVS and CDR2 FQNEAQ come from the germline V gene. J gave up 3 bases and V 0 bases, and 6 bases lay outside the gene matches. This CDR3 is built from 17 residues. The CDR3 reads CASSLALLAGGHYEQYF. CDR3 sequence (DNA): TGTGCCAGCAGCTTAGCCCTACTAGCGGGGGGACACTACGAGCAGTACTTC.

This clonotype has only a few counts. V is TRBV7-2 and J is TRBJ2-4, with D possibly called TRBD1 or TRBD2 (5 bases each). The DNA end favors TRBJ2-7, so the J call may be wrong. The CDR3 has 15 residues. Germline V gives CDR1 SGHTA, CDR2 FQGNSA. The CDR3 bases are TGTGCCAGCAGCACCGGGACCGCGGGCCCCTACGAGCAGTACTTC. Translated: CASSTGTAGPYEQYF.

The CDR3 DNA follows: TGTGCCAGCAGCGTCTCAGGGCTCGGCACTGAAGCTTTCTTT. It yields the protein CASSVSGLGTEAFF. V and J are TRBV9 and TRBJ1-1, with a possible D match to TRBD1 (5 bases). CDR1 and CDR2 (germline): SGDLS, YYNGEE. V was trimmed by 2 bases and J by 4 bases, leaving 12 bases between them. This CDR3 has 14 residues.

The rearrangement joins TRBV6-2 or TRBV6-3 to TRBJ1-4, with 8 bases fitting TRBD1. The length of the CDR3 is 14 residues. J gave up 7 bases and V 7 bases, and 8 bases lay outside the gene matches. Germline values: CDR1 MNHEY, CDR2 SVGEGT. In DNA form, the CDR3 reads TGTGCCAGCAATCCCGGGACAGGACCTGAAAAACTGTTTTTT. Amino acid sequence: CASNPGTGPEKLFF.

The CDR3 DNA reads as TGCAGTGCTAGAGATCCAAGCGGGGTCGGGGACGAGCAGTACTTC. Protein: CSARDPSGVGDEQYF. V is TRBV20-1 and J is TRBJ2-7, with 7 bases fitting TRBD2. With 0 bases clipped from V and 5 bases from J, the junction kept 10 bases outside the gene matches. The CDR3 spans 15 residues. Germline V gene sequence: CDR1 DFQATT, CDR2 SNEGSKA (reference sequence).

The chain joins TRBV20-1 to TRBJ1-1; D is ambiguous. Between the trimmed V and J ends, which lost 1 base and 0 bases, there was a span of 12 bases. The CDR3 runs 15 residues. From germline, CDR1 is DFQATT and CDR2 SNEGSKA (reference sequence). The CDR3 DNA follows: TGCAGTGCTAGAGTACAACAGTTCATGAACACTGAAGCTTTCTTT. Translated: CSARVQQFMNTEAFF.